The 29 T cell receptor beta chains in this list originate from one sample, sequenced in a study of blood T cell repertoires in COVID-19. The protocol was immunoSEQ multiplex PCR, while the TCRdb copy is restricted to in-frame clones and leaves out a portion. Of hundreds of thousands of clones in the sample, 90% are singletons; the top ten hold roughly 16%. The source material was PBMCs or T cells enriched from blood (not recorded which). These receptors came from a man aged 25-40 years who had been exposed to COVID-19.

The J gene is TRBJ1-6, the V gene TRBV19, with 8 bases aligning to TRBD1. CDR3 length equals 15 residues. CDR1 is LNHDA, CDR2 SQIVND, per germline (reference sequence). With V trimmed by 5 bases and J by 9 bases, 9 bases remained unmatched. In nucleotides, the CDR3 is TGTGCCAGTAGTGCGTTGGACAGGGAGAGTTCACCCCTCCACTTT. Its translation: CASSALDRESSPLHF. Full variable domain (remainder filled in from reference TRBV19 and TRBJ1-6): DGGITQSPKYLFRKEGQNVTLSCEQNLNHDAMYWYRQDPGQGLRLIYYSQIVNDFQKGDIAEGYSVSREKKESFPLTVTSAQKNPTAFYLCASSALDRESSPLHFGNGTRLTVT.

The chain carries TRBV9 and TRBJ1-6; D is unclear. This CDR3 contains 13 residues. Germline lookup yields CDR1 SGDLS and CDR2 YYNGEE. V was trimmed by 1 base and J by 8 bases, leaving 7 bases between them. The CDR3 loop is CASSVTYDSPLHF. CDR3 DNA: TGTGCCAGCAGCGTAACCTACGATTCACCCCTCCACTTT.

The V gene is TRBV9, the J gene TRBJ2-1; TRBD2 matches 12 bases. The CDR3 covers 17 residues. V trimming: 1 base; J trimming: 4 bases; junction bases outside the gene matches: 6. CDR1 and CDR2 (germline): SGDLS, YYNGEE. The DNA for the CDR3 is TGTGCCAGCAGCGTAACTAGCGGGGGGTTGACTTACAATGAGCAGTTCTTC. Encoded protein: CASSVTSGGLTYNEQFF.

The genes are TRBV19 and TRBJ2-7; TRBD1 aligns across 12 bases. J gave up 5 bases and V 6 bases, and 8 bases lay outside the gene matches. Germline values: CDR1 LNHDA, CDR2 SQIVND (reference sequence). The CDR3 runs 15 residues. The DNA of the CDR3 is TGTGCCAGTAGCAGGGGACAGGGGGCAACTAACGAGCAGTACTTC. This codes for CASSRGQGATNEQYF.

In this sample, this clone turned up once. The chain couples TRBV19 to TRBJ2-7; D is uncertain. The CDR3 spans 13 residues. Looked up from germline, CDR1 is LNHDA and CDR2 is SQIVND (reference sequence). With 3 bases removed from V and 3 bases from J, the gap between germline ends came to 9 bases. The CDR3 is CASSIVAGYEQYF. DNA of the CDR3: TGTGCCAGTAGTATCGTGGCAGGCTACGAGCAGTACTTC.

V usage is TRBV12-3 or TRBV12-4 and J usage is TRBJ1-4, with D perhaps matching TRBD1 (6 bases). V was clipped by 8 bases and J by 6 bases, with 10 bases between them. CDR3 size: 12 residues. The CDR3 coding sequence is TGTGCCAGCGGCAGGGGTGATGAAAAACTGTTTTTT. Its translation: CASGRGDEKLFF.

Regarding this clone: Different DNA sequences within this sample yield the same CDR3. The V and J genes are TRBV7-9 and TRBJ1-1, with D perhaps matching TRBD1 (6 bases). From germline, CDR1 is SEHNR and CDR2 FQNEAQ (reference sequence). Trimming took 5 bases from V and 3 from J, leaving 10 bases between them. The CDR3 has 13 residues. In DNA form, the CDR3 reads TGTGCCAGCAGCCTAGGGGGGGACACTGAAGCTTTCTTT. Protein: CASSLGGDTEAFF.

V gene TRBV6-1 combines with J gene TRBJ1-5, with a tentative D call TRBD1 (6 bases). CDR3 length: 15 residues. Germline V gene sequence: CDR1 MNHNS, CDR2 SASEGT. With 2 bases removed from V and 7 bases from J, the gap between germline ends came to 15 bases. The CDR3 DNA sequence: TGTGCCAGCAGTGAATCAGCAGGGGTGGGACAGCCCCAGCATTTT. This gives the protein CASSESAGVGQPQHF.

The rearrangement uses TRBV7-2 and TRBJ2-5; 7 nucleotides match TRBD2. CDR1 and CDR2 (germline): SGHTA, FQGNSA. This CDR3 spans 11 amino acids. V gave up 5 bases and J gave up 8 bases; unmatched junction bases: 2. CDR3 residues: CASSPGGTQYF. CDR3 nucleotides: TGTGCCAGCAGCCCGGGGGGAACCCAGTACTTC.

The chain couples TRBV7-9 to TRBJ1-1; 11 bases map to TRBD1. The CDR3 is made up of 18 amino acids. Germline trimming cut 0 bases from V and 1 base from J; bases unmatched to any gene: 7. The germline V gene has CDR1 SEHNR and CDR2 FQNEAQ (reference sequence). CDR3 in amino acids: CASSLAGTGGLTNTEAFF. CDR3 nucleotide sequence: TGTGCCAGCAGCTTAGCGGGGACAGGGGGTCTTACGAACACTGAAGCTTTCTTT.

The V gene is TRBV7-8, the J gene TRBJ1-3; D perhaps matches TRBD1 (5 bases). The CDR3 is 15 amino acids. Germline CDR1 reads SGHVS; CDR2 reads FQNEAQ. V shed 5 bases and J shed 1 base, with 12 bases lying between them. CDR3 sequence (DNA): TGTGCCAGCAGCGCCGGGGGGGAGTCTGGAAACACCATATATTTT. This encodes CASSAGGESGNTIYF.

This rearrangement joins TRBV6-5 to TRBJ2-1; TRBD1 matches at 7 bases. CDR3 length: 15 residues. Germline trimming cut 2 bases from V and 8 bases from J; bases unmatched to any gene: 9. Per the germline V gene, CDR1 is MNHEY and CDR2 is SVGAGI. CDR3 DNA: TGTGCCAGCAGTTACCTCCGACAGGGTGTCGATGAGCAGTTCTTC. The encoded protein is CASSYLRQGVDEQFF.

The chain recombines TRBV7-9 with TRBJ2-7; 8 bases align to TRBD1. CDR1 is SEHNR and CDR2 is FQNEAQ in the germline V gene (reference sequence). The CDR3 is 17 residues long. The trim removed 1 base at V and 2 bases at J, leaving 10 bases unmatched. DNA of the CDR3: TGTGCCAGCAGCTTAGTAGGACAGGGTGTTTTAACCTACGAGCAGTACTTC. It codes for CASSLVGQGVLTYEQYF.

V and J are TRBV7-9 and TRBJ2-3; weak D call: TRBD1 (5 bases). The germline CDR1 and CDR2 sequences are SEHNR and FQNEAQ (reference sequence). This CDR3 contains 15 residues. V gave up 4 bases and J gave up 2 bases, with 13 bases separating them. CDR3: CASSSAGLITDTQYF. The CDR3 DNA is TGTGCCAGCAGCTCCGCAGGGCTGATCACAGATACGCAGTATTTT.

The chain is built from TRBV4-1 and TRBJ1-1; no reliable D call. There are 16 residues in the CDR3. Germline CDR1 MGHRA, CDR2 YSYEKL. Trimming stripped 3 bases from V and 1 base from J, with 15 bases between. CDR3 residues: CASSHPKLERNTEAFF. CDR3 nucleotide sequence: TGCGCCAGCAGCCATCCGAAGCTAGAGAGGAACACTGAAGCTTTCTTT.

CDR3 region: CASSQEGGLADGYTF. The CDR3, as DNA: TGCGCCAGCAGCCAAGAGGGGGGGTTGGCCGATGGCTACACCTTC. This chain uses TRBV4-1 with TRBJ1-2; perhaps TRBD1 as D (5 bases). Between the trimmed V and J ends, which lost 0 bases and 6 bases, there was a span of 14 bases. Germline CDR1 MGHRA, CDR2 YSYEKL. CDR3 length: 15 amino acids.

This chain joins TRBV7-2 and TRBJ1-4; perhaps TRBD1 as D (6 bases). V dropped 5 bases and J dropped 8 bases, with 18 bases sitting between them. Germline-derived CDR1 and CDR2 are SGHTA and FQGNSA. The CDR3 has 15 residues. The CDR3 region is CASSTSVTGQEKLFF. The CDR3 DNA follows: TGTGCCAGCAGCACCTCCGTGACAGGACAAGAAAAACTGTTTTTT.

This clone is a singleton in its sample. The V gene is TRBV5-6, the J gene TRBJ1-5; TRBD1 matches at 8 bases. Germline-derived CDR1 and CDR2 are SGHDT and YYEEEE. CDR3 size: 16 residues. Trimming removed 0 bases from V and 4 bases from J; junction bases left unmatched: 6. DNA for the CDR3: TGTGCCAGCAGCTTGGAGCGTGGACAGGGAAATCAGCCCCAGCATTTT. It translates to CASSLERGQGNQPQHF.

The J gene is TRBJ2-3, the V gene TRBV5-5; TRBD2 agrees at 7 bases. CDR3 size: 16 residues. CDR1 is SGHKS and CDR2 is YYEKEE in the germline V gene (reference sequence). Germline trimming cut 1 base from V and 1 base from J; bases unmatched to any gene: 6. DNA of the CDR3: TGTGCCAGCAGCTTGCGGGGGGACCCGGGCACAGATACGCAGTATTTT. Protein sequence: CASSLRGDPGTDTQYF. Looking up the rest from reference TRBV5-5 and TRBJ2-3 gives the full variable domain: DAGVTQSPTHLIKTRGQQVTLRCSPISGHKSVSWYQQVLGQGPQFIFQYYEKEERGRGNFPDRFSARQFPNYSSELNVNALLLGDSALYLCASSLRGDPGTDTQYFGPGTRLTVL.

The chain couples TRBV24-1 to TRBJ1-5; 10 bases are a match to TRBD1. Germline trimming cut 4 bases from V and 7 bases from J; bases unmatched to any gene: 9. The CDR3 contains 16 residues. The germline CDR1 and CDR2 sequences are KGHDR and SFDVKD. The DNA for the CDR3 is TGTGCCACCAGTGACGCTATCCGGGACAGGGGACAGCCCCAGCATTTT. Translation: CATSDAIRDRGQPQHF.

This chain links TRBV19 with TRBJ1-5; 8 bases match TRBD1. CDR3 length equals 17 residues. CDR1 is LNHDA and CDR2 is SQIVND in the germline V gene (reference sequence). After removal of 3 bases from V and 8 bases from J, the junction contained 15 bases not matched to a gene. CDR3 loop: CASSMSPWDRREKPQHF. The CDR3 DNA reads TGTGCCAGTAGTATGAGCCCTTGGGACAGGAGGGAGAAGCCCCAGCATTTT.

This chain uses TRBV7-2 with TRBJ1-5; possible D gene TRBD1, 5 bases. Germline-derived CDR1 and CDR2 are SGHTA and FQGNSA. V lost 1 base, J lost 0 bases, and 7 bases lay in between. There are 15 residues in the CDR3. As DNA, the CDR3 is TGTGCCAGCAGCTTAGGGGGCTATAGCAATCAGCCCCAGCATTTT. Its translation: CASSLGGYSNQPQHF.

The chain uses TRBV5-1 and TRBJ1-1; D is possibly TRBD1 (5 bases). The germline V and J ends were trimmed by 0 bases and 3 bases, with 12 bases remaining between them. CDR3 length equals 15 residues. The germline gives CDR1 SGHRS, CDR2 YFSETQ. DNA of the CDR3: TGCGCCAGCAGCTTGGAGGGGAGGGGTCACACTGAAGCTTTCTTT. Translation gives CASSLEGRGHTEAFF.

The chain couples TRBV18 to TRBJ2-1, with no clear D. Trimming took 3 bases from V and 7 from J, leaving 13 bases between them. The CDR3 loop spans 14 amino acids. CDR1 and CDR2 (germline): KGHSH, LQKENI. CDR3 nucleotides: TGTGCCAGCTCACCCGTAAATGAGCGAAATGAGCAGTTCTTC. It codes for CASSPVNERNEQFF.

V and J are TRBV24-1 and TRBJ2-5, with TRBD1 as a possible D gene (6 bases). Looked up from germline, CDR1 is KGHDR and CDR2 is SFDVKD. Trimming left V 5 bases short and J 1 base short, with 13 bases between. The CDR3 contains 15 residues. The chain's CDR3 is CATSAPGDSQETQYF. The CDR3 DNA reads TGTGCCACCAGTGCCCCAGGGGATTCCCAAGAGACCCAGTACTTC.

J is TRBJ1-2 and V is TRBV9, with a weak D call TRBD1 (6 bases). V was cut by 2 bases and J by 7 bases, with 18 bases left in between. Germline V lookup: CDR1 SGDLS, CDR2 YYNGEE. The CDR3 is 15 amino acids. CDR3 loop: CASSVRTTGSSGYTF. The CDR3 region has the DNA TGTGCCAGCAGCGTTCGAACGACAGGCTCAAGTGGCTACACCTTC.

This chain joins TRBV6-1 and TRBJ2-5, with a weak D call TRBD2 (5 bases). CDR1 and CDR2 (germline): MNHNS, SASEGT. V was pared by 2 bases and J by 3 bases, with 10 bases between. The CDR3 runs to 14 residues. The CDR3: CASSEPVGEETQYF. The CDR3 nucleotides read TGTGCCAGCAGTGAACCGGTCGGGGAAGAGACCCAGTACTTC.

The chain has TRBV5-4 and TRBJ2-3; D might be TRBD1 (6 bases). Per germline, CDR1 SGHNT and CDR2 YYREEE (reference sequence). The CDR3 is made up of 15 amino acids. V lost 3 bases, J lost 1 base, and 12 bases lay in between. This chain's CDR3 is CASSSGTQGTDTQYF. DNA of the CDR3: TGTGCCAGCAGCTCCGGGACACAGGGCACAGATACGCAGTATTTT.

The chain has TRBV28 and TRBJ1-1, with D possibly being TRBD1 (6 bases). The germline gives CDR1 MDHEN, CDR2 SYDVKM. V lost 4 bases to trimming and J lost 4 bases, with 10 bases between them. The CDR3 is 13 amino acids. The CDR3 region has the DNA TGTGCCAGCAGTTCTGGACAGTCCACTGAAGCTTTCTTT. Protein product: CASSSGQSTEAFF.